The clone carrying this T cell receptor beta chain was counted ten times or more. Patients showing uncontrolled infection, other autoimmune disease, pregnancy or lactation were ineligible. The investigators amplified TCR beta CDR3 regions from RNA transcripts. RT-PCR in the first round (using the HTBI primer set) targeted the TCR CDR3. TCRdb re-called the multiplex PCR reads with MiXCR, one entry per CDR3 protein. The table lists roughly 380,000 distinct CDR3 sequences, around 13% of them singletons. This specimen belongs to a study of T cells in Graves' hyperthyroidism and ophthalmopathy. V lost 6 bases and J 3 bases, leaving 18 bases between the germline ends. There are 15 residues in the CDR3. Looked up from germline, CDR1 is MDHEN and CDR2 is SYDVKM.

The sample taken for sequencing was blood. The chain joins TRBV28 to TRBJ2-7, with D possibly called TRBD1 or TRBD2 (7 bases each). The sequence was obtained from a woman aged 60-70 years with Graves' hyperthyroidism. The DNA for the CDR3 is TGTGCCAGCAGCACAGCGGGACAGCCCGACTACGAGCAGTACTTC. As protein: CASSTAGQPDYEQYF.